This TCR beta chain was identified during a study of patients and donors after allogeneic stem cell transplantation. MiXCR, applied by TCRdb to the RT-PCR reads, yields one record per CDR3 protein. Of 87,000 or so distinct CDR3 sequences in the sample, roughly 4.9% were seen once. Trimming left V 3 bases short and J 5 bases short, with 17 bases between. The CDR3 is 14 amino acids. Germline V gives CDR1 DFQATT, CDR2 SNEGSKA (reference sequence). This clonotype was found many times. The chain employs TRBV20-1 and TRBJ2-7; D may be TRBD1 (7 bases). Specimen: blood, either unsorted or a sorted T cell fraction (not recorded which). The receptor's source is a human donor who was either an allogeneic HSCT recipient or a stem cell or donor lymphocyte infusion donor (not recorded which). It is not recorded whose cells these are; they may come from a transplant donor. DNA for the CDR3: TGCAGTGCTAGTAACCGGAGGGGGCAGGACGAGCAGTACTTC. Its translation: CSASNRRGQDEQYF.